The clone carrying this TCR beta chain was seen more than once but under ten times. Its matching antigen is unknown. As for time point: sample taken at primary tumor resection. Sequencing covered unsorted whole RNA taken from tumor, nontumor lung or frozen PBMC. The source of the sample is a study of spatial heterogeneity in lung cancer. The CDR3 spans 17 residues. The germline V gene has CDR1 KGHDR and CDR2 SFDVKD. The V end lost 3 bases, the J end lost 3 bases, and 17 bases lay between the germline ends. Study-wide results and limits: In blood, ubiquitous expanded tumor TCRs appeared more at resection than follow-up.

TCRdb reprocessed the 5' RACE reads with MiXCR, giving one entry per CDR3 protein. The top ten clones hold roughly 36% of a sample with more than 20,000 distinct CDR3 sequences, 3.5% to 5.5% of them seen once. Sequencing was performed on PBMCs, taken at surgery. The source of this sequence is a male donor with early-stage non-small cell lung cancer. The genes are TRBV24-1 and TRBJ1-3; no clear D. In DNA form, the CDR3 reads TGTGCCACCAGTGATCCCCCCGGTACGCTCGATGGAAACACCATATATTTT. Translated, it gives CATSDPPGTLDGNTIYF.